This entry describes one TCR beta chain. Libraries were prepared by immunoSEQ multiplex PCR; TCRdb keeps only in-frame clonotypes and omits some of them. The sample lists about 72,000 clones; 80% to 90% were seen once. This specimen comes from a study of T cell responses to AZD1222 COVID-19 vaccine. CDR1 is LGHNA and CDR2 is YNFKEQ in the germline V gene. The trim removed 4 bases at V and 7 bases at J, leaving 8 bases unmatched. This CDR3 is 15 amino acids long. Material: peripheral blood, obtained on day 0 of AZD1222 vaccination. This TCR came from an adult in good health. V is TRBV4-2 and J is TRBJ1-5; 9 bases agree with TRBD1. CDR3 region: CASSPETGGLQPQHF. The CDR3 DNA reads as TGTGCCAGCAGCCCCGAAACAGGGGGCTTACAGCCCCAGCATTTT.